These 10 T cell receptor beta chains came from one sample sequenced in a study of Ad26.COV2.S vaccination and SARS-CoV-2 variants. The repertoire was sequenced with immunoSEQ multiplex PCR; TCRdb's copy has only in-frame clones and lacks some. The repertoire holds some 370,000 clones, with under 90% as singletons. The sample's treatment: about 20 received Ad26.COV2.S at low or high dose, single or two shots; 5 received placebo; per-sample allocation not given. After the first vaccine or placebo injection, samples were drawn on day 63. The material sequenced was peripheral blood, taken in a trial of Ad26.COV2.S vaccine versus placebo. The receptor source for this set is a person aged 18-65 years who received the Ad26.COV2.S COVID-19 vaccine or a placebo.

CDR3 amino acids: CASSVAPGRGYTF. The DNA for the CDR3 is TGTGCCAGCAGCGTAGCCCCAGGGAGAGGCTACACCTTC. The chain links TRBV9 to TRBJ1-2; D perhaps matches TRBD1 (5 bases). In germline, CDR1 is SGDLS, CDR2 YYNGEE. This CDR3 has 13 amino acids. V was cut by 0 bases and J by 8 bases, with 11 bases left in between.

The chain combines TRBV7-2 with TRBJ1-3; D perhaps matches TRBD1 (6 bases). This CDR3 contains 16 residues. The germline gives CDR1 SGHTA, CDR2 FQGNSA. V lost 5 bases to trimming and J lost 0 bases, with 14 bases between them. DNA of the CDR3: TGTGCCAGCAGCCCCCAGGGCAGGGGCTCTGGAAACACCATATATTTT. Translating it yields CASSPQGRGSGNTIYF.

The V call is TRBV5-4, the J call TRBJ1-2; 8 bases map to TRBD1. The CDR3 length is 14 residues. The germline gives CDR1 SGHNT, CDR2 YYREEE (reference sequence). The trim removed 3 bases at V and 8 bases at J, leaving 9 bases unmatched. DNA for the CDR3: TGTGCCAGCAGCTCCCTGGACAGGGTTTACGGCTACACCTTC. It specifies CASSSLDRVYGYTF.

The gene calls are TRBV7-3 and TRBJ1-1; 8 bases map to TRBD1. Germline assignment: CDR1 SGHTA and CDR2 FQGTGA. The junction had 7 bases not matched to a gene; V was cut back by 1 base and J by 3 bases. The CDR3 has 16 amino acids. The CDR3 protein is CASSLIVTGGDTEAFF. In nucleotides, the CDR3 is TGTGCCAGCAGCTTAATAGTTACAGGGGGGGACACTGAAGCTTTCTTT.

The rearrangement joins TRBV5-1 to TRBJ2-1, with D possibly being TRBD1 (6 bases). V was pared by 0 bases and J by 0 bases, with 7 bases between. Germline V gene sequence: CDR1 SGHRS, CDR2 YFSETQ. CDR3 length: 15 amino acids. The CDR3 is CASSLDRVSYNEQFF. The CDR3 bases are TGCGCCAGCAGCTTGGACAGGGTCTCCTACAATGAGCAGTTCTTC.

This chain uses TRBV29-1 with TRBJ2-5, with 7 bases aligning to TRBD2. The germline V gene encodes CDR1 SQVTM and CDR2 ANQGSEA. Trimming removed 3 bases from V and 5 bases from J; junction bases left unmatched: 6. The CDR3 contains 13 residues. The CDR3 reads CSVDPMGGETQYF. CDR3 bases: TGCAGCGTTGATCCTATGGGGGGGGAGACCCAGTACTTC.

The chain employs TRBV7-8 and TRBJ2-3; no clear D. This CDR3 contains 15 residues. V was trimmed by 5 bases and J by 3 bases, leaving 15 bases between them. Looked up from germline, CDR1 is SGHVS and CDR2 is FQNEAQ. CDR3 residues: CASSTSNRPTDTQYF. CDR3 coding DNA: TGTGCCAGCAGCACATCCAACCGGCCTACAGATACGCAGTATTTT.

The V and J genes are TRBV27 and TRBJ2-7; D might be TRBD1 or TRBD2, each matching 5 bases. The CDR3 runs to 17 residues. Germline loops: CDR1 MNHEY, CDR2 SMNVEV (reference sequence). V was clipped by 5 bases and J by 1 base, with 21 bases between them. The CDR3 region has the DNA TGTGCCAGCAGTCTCTCAATGGGGGACGGAGTTTCCTACGAGCAGTACTTC. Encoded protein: CASSLSMGDGVSYEQYF.

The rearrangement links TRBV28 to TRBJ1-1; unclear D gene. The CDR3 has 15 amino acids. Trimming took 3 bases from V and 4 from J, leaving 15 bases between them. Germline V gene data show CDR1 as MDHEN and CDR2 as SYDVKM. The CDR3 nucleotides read TGTGCCAGCAGTTTCGTTCCGGGGATGGGCACTGAAGCTTTCTTT. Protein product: CASSFVPGMGTEAFF.

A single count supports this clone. CDR3 residues: CASSRQTGTGGDEQYF. CDR3 DNA sequence: TGTGCCAGCAGCCGCCAAACCGGGACAGGGGGCGACGAGCAGTACTTC. The chain is built from TRBV4-2 and TRBJ2-7, with 12 nucleotides matching TRBD1. This CDR3 is 16 amino acids long. V lost 4 bases, J lost 5 bases, and 9 bases stayed unmatched. Germline V gene sequence: CDR1 LGHNA, CDR2 YNFKEQ.